This TCR beta chain was obtained from a study of cytomegalovirus exposure and HLA in healthy donors. The data were produced by immunoSEQ multiplex PCR, yet TCRdb's version contains in-frame clones alone and is incomplete. This sample yields over 120,000 clones, of which approximately 89% are seen a single time; about 9.9% belongs to the top ten. CDR1 is SGHRS and CDR2 is YFSETQ in the germline V gene. The length of the CDR3 is 16 residues. After removal of 4 bases from V and 11 bases from J, the junction contained 20 bases not matched to a gene. Sequencing input: PBMCs. The TCR sequence derives from a woman aged 18-35 years in good health and CMV-seropositive. This chain links TRBV5-1 with TRBJ1-1, with 7 bases that match TRBD1. The CDR3 DNA follows: TGCGCCAGCAGCCCGAGTACCGGGACAGCAGCCCGAAGCGCTTTCTTT. Protein sequence: CASSPSTGTAARSAFF.